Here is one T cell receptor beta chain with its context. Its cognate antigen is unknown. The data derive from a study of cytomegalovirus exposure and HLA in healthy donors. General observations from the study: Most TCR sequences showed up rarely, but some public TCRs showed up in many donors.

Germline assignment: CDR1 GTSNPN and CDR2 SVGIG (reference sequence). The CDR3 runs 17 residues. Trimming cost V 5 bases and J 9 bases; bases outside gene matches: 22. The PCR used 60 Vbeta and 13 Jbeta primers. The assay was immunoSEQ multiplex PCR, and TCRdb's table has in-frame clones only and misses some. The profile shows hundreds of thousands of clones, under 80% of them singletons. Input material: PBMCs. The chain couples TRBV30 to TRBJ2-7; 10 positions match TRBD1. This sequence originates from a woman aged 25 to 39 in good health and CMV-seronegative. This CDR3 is CAWDPGQGSHLGLVQYF. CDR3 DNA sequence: TGTGCCTGGGATCCGGGACAGGGGAGTCATTTGGGCTTGGTGCAGTACTTC.